This T cell receptor beta chain originates from a study of T cells after yellow fever vaccination. Germline assignment: CDR1 ENHRY and CDR2 SYGVKD. CDR3 length equals 12 residues. Losses at the gene ends were 3 bases for V and 10 bases for J; bases not matched to a gene: 3. A single record per CDR3 protein comes from TCRdb applying MiXCR to the 5' RACE reads. The top ten hold under 15% of the sample, which has hundreds of thousands of distinct CDR3 sequences, about 12% seen once. Specimen: PBMCs, collected on the day of the yellow fever booster vaccination. This TCR was sampled from a man younger than 40 who received the YFV17D yellow fever vaccine. J is TRBJ2-1 and V is TRBV10-3, with 7 bases that match TRBD2. CDR3 sequence (DNA): TGTGCCATCAGTGACGGGGGAGGGGAGCAGTTCTTC. Translation: CAISDGGGEQFF.